This T cell receptor beta chain appears in the sequencing data of a study of T-cell memory formation after mild COVID-19. This clonotype was seen only a few times. Its antigen is as yet unknown. The J segment lost 8 bases and the V segment lost 5 bases, leaving 4 bases of the junction unmatched. Germline V CDR1 and CDR2: SEHNR, FQNEAQ (reference sequence). The CDR3 has 12 residues. Each CDR3 protein is one row after TCRdb ran MiXCR on the 5' RACE reads. Among 350,000 to 550,000 distinct CDR3 sequences listed, approximately 19% were seen once. Study-wide results and limits: Clones that contracted from day 15 to 85 were balanced CD4/CD8, while later expanders leaned CD4+.

Sequencing was carried out using PBMCs or a T cell subset sorted from them (not recorded which). This TCR derives from a man between 18 and 29 years old who had mild COVID-19 (a few samples of this study predate the infection). Cell type and time point are not known. This chain joins TRBV7-9 and TRBJ1-1; 8 nucleotides agree with TRBD1. CDR3 nucleotide sequence: TGTGCCAGCAGCGTGGGACAGGTGGAAGCTTTCTTT. It encodes CASSVGQVEAFF.